This T cell receptor beta chain was documented in a study of blood T cell repertoires in COVID-19. As for the study in general: Sources were T cells, B-cell-depleted T cells, or PBMCs; the material itself was cDNA or gDNA.

The repertoire was sequenced with immunoSEQ multiplex PCR; TCRdb's copy has only in-frame clones and lacks some. Of some 100,000 clones listed, around 80% were seen once; the top ten hold less than 7.5%. The CDR3 length is 13 residues. Losses at the gene ends were 5 bases for V and 6 bases for J; bases not matched to a gene: 5. CDR1 and CDR2 from the germline V gene are MDHEN and SYDVKM. The clonotype was recovered from a man in his 70s with acute or convalescent COVID-19. Sequenced: peripheral blood. The chain combines TRBV28 with TRBJ2-7, with 9 bases that match TRBD1. CDR3 loop: CASSPGQGTEQYF. DNA for the CDR3: TGTGCCAGCAGTCCCGGACAGGGGACCGAGCAGTACTTC.